A selection of T cell receptor beta chains follows, all from one sample in a study of neoadjuvant anti-PD-1 for oral cavity cancer. Profiling relied on immunoSEQ multiplex PCR, and the TCRdb table lists in-frame clones only, not all of them. The repertoire holds 65,000 to 95,000 clones, with under 85% as singletons. The sample consisted of PBMCs, taken before nivolumab (anti-PD-1) treatment. All receptors come from a person between 35 and 79 years old with oral cavity squamous cell carcinoma. Each CDR3 is given with its conserved first and last residue. D genes are given only for firm matches. Rows may omit the clone size; those that give it use once, few, many or a size class.

j_gene,d_gene,abundance,v_gene,CDR3aa,CDR3nt
TRBJ2-5,TRBD1,NA,TRBV19,CASSIEDRGRGTQYF,TGTGCCAGTAGTATAGAGGACAGGGGGCGCGGGACCCAGTACTTC
TRBJ1-2,NA,NA,TRBV15,CATSIAGTGYTF,TGTGCCACCAGCATTGCCGGCACCGGCTACACCTTC
TRBJ2-3,NA,NA,TRBV28,CASKGPGRGGTDTQYF,TGTGCCAGCAAGGGACCTGGCAGGGGTGGGACAGATACGCAGTATTTT
TRBJ1-4,NA,NA,TRBV6-6,CASRTNEKLFF,TGTGCCAGCCGAACAAATGAAAAACTGTTTTTT
TRBJ1-1,NA,few,TRBV5-1,CASSFSGDLNTEAFF,TGCGCCAGCAGCTTTTCAGGGGATCTAAACACTGAAGCTTTCTTT
TRBJ2-3,NA,NA,TRBV9,CASSVGTPLRSGLSTDTQYF,TGTGCCAGCAGCGTAGGCACCCCTTTAAGGAGCGGTCTCAGCACAGATACGCAGTATTTT
TRBJ2-1,NA,NA,TRBV30,CAWSRLGAVSYNEQFF,TGTGCCTGGAGTCGGTTAGGGGCGGTCTCCTACAATGAGCAGTTCTTC
TRBJ2-6,TRBD1,NA,TRBV27,CASSLGRGPTTPSGANVLTF,TGTGCCAGCAGTCTAGGCAGGGGGCCCACCACCCCCTCTGGGGCCAACGTCCTGACTTTC
TRBJ1-1,NA,NA,TRBV27,CASSLSRGDTEAFF,TGTGCCAGCAGTTTATCCAGGGGTGACACTGAAGCTTTCTTT
TRBJ2-2,NA,many,TRBV5-1,CASSWKGEDTGELFF,TGCGCCAGCAGCTGGAAGGGAGAAGACACCGGGGAGCTGTTTTTT
TRBJ2-7,TRBD1,NA,TRBV5-1,CASSWDSYYEQYF,TGCGCCAGCAGCTGGGACAGCTACTACGAGCAGTACTTC
TRBJ2-7,NA,NA,TRBV6-1,CASRSLPPYEQYF,TGTGCCAGCAGATCACTGCCACCGTACGAGCAGTACTTC
TRBJ1-1,NA,NA,TRBV10-2,CASIRGLNTEAFF,TGCGCCAGCATCCGGGGCTTGAACACTGAAGCTTTCTTT
TRBJ1-2,NA,NA,TRBV9,CASSVGHGNYGYTF,TGTGCCAGCAGCGTAGGACACGGGAACTATGGCTACACCTTC
TRBJ2-1,NA,NA,TRBV10-2,CASSYRSGTDNEQFF,TGCGCCAGCAGCTACCGTAGCGGGACAGACAATGAGCAGTTCTTC
TRBJ1-2,TRBD1,NA,TRBV5-1,CASSPETGVYGYTF,TGCGCCAGCAGCCCGGAAACAGGGGTCTATGGCTACACCTTC
TRBJ2-7,TRBD1,NA,TRBV29-1,CSVMTGGANYEQYF,TGCAGCGTTATGACAGGGGGCGCGAACTACGAGCAGTACTTC
TRBJ2-3,TRBD1,NA,TRBV9,CASSPHRGDSTDTQYF,TGTGCCAGCAGCCCCCACAGGGGCGATAGCACAGATACGCAGTATTTT
TRBJ2-3,NA,NA,TRBV5-1,CASSLSAAVTDTQYF,TGCGCCAGCAGCTTGTCCGCAGCAGTCACAGATACGCAGTATTTT
TRBJ1-3,TRBD1,NA,TRBV2,CASREDRAGNTIYF,TGTGCCAGCAGGGAAGACAGGGCTGGAAACACCATATATTTT
TRBJ2-5,TRBD2,NA,TRBV9,CASSGLAGRETQYF,TGTGCCAGCAGCGGACTAGCGGGAAGGGAGACCCAGTACTTC
TRBJ2-2,TRBD1,NA,TRBV5-1,CASSLGTANTGELFF,TGCGCCAGCAGCCTCGGGACAGCGAACACCGGGGAGCTGTTTTTT
TRBJ1-1,NA,NA,TRBV19,CASKVGHTEAFF,TGTGCCTCGAAGGTGGGGCACACTGAAGCTTTCTTT
TRBJ2-7,TRBD2,once,TRBV6-5,CAIRASGSYEQYF,TGTGCCATCCGGGCTAGCGGCAGCTACGAGCAGTACTTC
TRBJ2-5,TRBD2,NA,TRBV5-1,CASSVSGVQETQYF,TGCGCCAGCAGCGTTAGCGGGGTTCAAGAGACCCAGTACTTC
TRBJ2-3,TRBD2,NA,TRBV5-1,CASASGDTDTQYF,TGCGCCAGCGCTAGCGGAGATACAGATACGCAGTATTTT
TRBJ2-5,NA,NA,TRBV28,CASSLGGSQETQYF,TGTGCCAGCAGTTTGGGTGGCAGCCAAGAGACCCAGTACTTC